These 13 T cell receptor beta chains were sequenced from one sample in a study of blood T cell repertoires in COVID-19. Libraries were prepared by immunoSEQ multiplex PCR; TCRdb keeps only in-frame clonotypes and omits some of them. The data hold approximately 240,000 clones, with roughly 82% observed a single time. The sequencing sample was made of peripheral blood. These receptors were collected from a woman aged 40 to 55 who had recovered from COVID-19.

CDR3 in amino acids: CASSPLPGVSTGELFF. CDR3 coding DNA: TGTGCCAGCTCACCACTCCCAGGGGTGAGCACCGGGGAGCTGTTTTTT. This chain uses TRBV18 with TRBJ2-2, with D perhaps TRBD1 (6 bases). The CDR3 length is 16 residues. Germline loops: CDR1 KGHSH, CDR2 LQKENI. The V end lost 1 base, the J end lost 4 bases, and 13 bases lay between the germline ends.

V is TRBV6-6 and J is TRBJ1-5; D is possibly TRBD1 (6 bases). The CDR3 spans 15 residues. Trimming took off 4 bases at V and 2 bases at J, with 12 bases between the two ends. Germline loops: CDR1 MNHNY, CDR2 SVGAGI (reference sequence). The CDR3 sequence is CASSSLRQGNQPQHF. The CDR3 DNA follows: TGTGCCAGCAGTTCTTTAAGACAGGGCAATCAGCCCCAGCATTTT.

This clone is a singleton in its sample. The V and J genes are TRBV5-6 and TRBJ2-5; 7 positions match TRBD1. This CDR3 region has 16 residues. V was pared by 0 bases and J by 0 bases, with 5 bases of the junction left unmatched. The germline V gene encodes CDR1 SGHDT and CDR2 YYEEEE. The CDR3 coding sequence is TGTGCCAGCAGCTTGGTAGGACAGGTCAACCAAGAGACCCAGTACTTC. It is translated as CASSLVGQVNQETQYF.

The chain employs TRBV7-2 and TRBJ1-3; D unclear. The CDR3 is 16 residues long. The V end was cut by 3 bases, the J end by 1 base, with 13 bases between. The germline V gene encodes CDR1 SGHTA and CDR2 FQGNSA. CDR3 bases: TGTGCCAGCAGCTTTGTCCATTCGGGGTCTGGAAACACCATATATTTT. This codes for CASSFVHSGSGNTIYF.

The genes are TRBV7-8 and TRBJ2-7, with D perhaps TRBD2 (6 bases). Germline lookup yields CDR1 SGHVS and CDR2 FQNEAQ. Trimming took off 5 bases at V and 5 bases at J, with 13 bases between the two ends. The CDR3 loop spans 13 amino acids. CDR3 sequence: CASSLYRGNEQYF. CDR3 coding DNA: TGTGCCAGCAGCCTCTACCGGGGGAACGAGCAGTACTTC. The full variable domain, in which reference TRBV7-8 and TRBJ2-7 provide the parts outside the CDR3, is GAGVSQSPRYKVAKRGQDVALRCDPISGHVSLFWYQQALGQGPEFLTYFQNEAQLDKSGLPSDRFFAERPEGSVSTLKIQRTQQEDSAVYLCASSLYRGNEQYFGPGTRLTVT.

This chain joins TRBV2 and TRBJ1-2, with D perhaps TRBD1 (6 bases). The V gene's germline CDR1 is SNHLY and CDR2 FYNNEI. V shed 6 bases and J shed 2 bases, with 10 bases lying between them. CDR3 length equals 13 residues. CDR3 DNA: TGTGCCAGCAGGGACAGTGGGAACTATGGCTACACCTTC. Amino acid sequence: CASRDSGNYGYTF.

The CDR3 nucleotides are TGCGCCAGCAGCCACGCTGACACCTACGAGCAGTACTTC. Protein product: CASSHADTYEQYF. The chain couples TRBV4-1 to TRBJ2-7; D gene ambiguous. The CDR3 extends over 13 amino acids. Trimming removed 3 bases from V and 2 bases from J, with 8 bases in between. The germline V gene has CDR1 MGHRA and CDR2 YSYEKL.

The chain has TRBV7-2 and TRBJ1-2, with D unresolved. Per the germline V gene, CDR1 is SGHTA and CDR2 is FQGNSA. This CDR3 spans 14 amino acids. V dropped 2 bases and J dropped 4 bases, with 11 bases sitting between them. CDR3 sequence (DNA): TGTGCCAGCAGCTTAAGTACACAACCCTATGGCTACACCTTC. Protein sequence: CASSLSTQPYGYTF.

This sequence joins TRBV19 and TRBJ1-5; no clear D. This CDR3 is 15 amino acids long. In germline, CDR1 is LNHDA, CDR2 SQIVND (reference sequence). Trimming stripped 5 bases from V and 0 bases from J, with 11 bases between. The CDR3 region has the DNA TGTGCCAGTAGTTTTCCCGGCGGTAGCAATCAGCCCCAGCATTTT. It is translated as CASSFPGGSNQPQHF.

The chain joins TRBV25-1 to TRBJ1-2; weak D call: TRBD1 (6 bases). CDR1 is MGHDK, CDR2 SYGVNS, per germline. The V gene lost 9 bases and the J gene lost 4 bases, with 12 bases spanning the gap. CDR3 length: 12 residues. CDR3 in DNA: TGTGCCAGTAGAGGGGGGGGCTATGGCTACACCTTC. Amino acids: CASRGGGYGYTF.

This clone has more than one count but fewer than ten. The V and J genes are TRBV7-2 and TRBJ1-5, with 7 bases identical to TRBD1. Germline CDR1 is SGHTA and CDR2 is FQGNSA. The CDR3 has 13 residues. The trim removed 6 bases at V and 5 bases at J, leaving 4 bases unmatched. CDR3 sequence reads: CASRRDSHQPQHF. In DNA, the CDR3 is TGTGCCAGCAGACGGGACAGCCATCAGCCCCAGCATTTT.

This chain connects TRBV5-1 to TRBJ2-1; TRBD1 matches at 7 bases. J gave up 3 bases and V 4 bases, and 10 bases lay outside the gene matches. This CDR3 has 16 amino acids. CDR1 and CDR2 (germline): SGHRS, YFSETQ. CDR3 amino acids: CASSARQGAGYNEQFF. The CDR3 DNA reads TGCGCCAGCAGCGCCAGACAGGGAGCTGGCTACAATGAGCAGTTCTTC.

The V call is TRBV6-5, the J call TRBJ2-5, with 8 bases fitting TRBD2. Trimming cost V 8 bases and J 2 bases; bases outside gene matches: 7. Germline-derived CDR1 and CDR2 are MNHEY and SVGAGI. The CDR3 has 14 residues. This chain's CDR3 is CASGRLARQETQYF. CDR3 sequence (DNA): TGTGCCAGCGGTCGACTAGCGCGGCAAGAGACCCAGTACTTC.